This T cell receptor (beta chain) is drawn from a study of spatial heterogeneity in lung cancer. Across the study: Donors were roughly 70 untreated early-stage non-small cell lung cancer patients. Each distinct TCR and UMI combination averaged more than ten appearances in raw reads. When follow-up PBMC samples existed, they were sequenced (at a median of about two years after resection).

Each TCR cDNA molecule carried a unique molecular identifier. TCRdb itself ran the 5' RACE reads through MiXCR, one entry per CDR3 protein. The table lists more than 95,000 distinct CDR3 sequences, 10% to 15% of them singletons. Time point noted: blood at routine non-recurrence follow-up after resection. Tumor, nontumor lung or frozen PBMC supplied whole RNA that was sequenced unsorted. Germline-derived CDR1 and CDR2 are WNHNN and SYGVQD (reference sequence). V was cut by 3 bases and J by 0 bases, with 10 bases left in between. CDR3 length: 15 residues. This chain joins TRBV10-1 and TRBJ2-3, with a weak D call TRBD1 (5 bases). The source of this sequence is a male donor with early-stage non-small cell lung cancer. Source: PBMCs, taken at follow-up. CDR3 sequence reads: CASSDDSSSTDTQYF. The CDR3 DNA reads as TGCGCCAGCAGTGATGACAGTTCTAGCACAGATACGCAGTATTTT.